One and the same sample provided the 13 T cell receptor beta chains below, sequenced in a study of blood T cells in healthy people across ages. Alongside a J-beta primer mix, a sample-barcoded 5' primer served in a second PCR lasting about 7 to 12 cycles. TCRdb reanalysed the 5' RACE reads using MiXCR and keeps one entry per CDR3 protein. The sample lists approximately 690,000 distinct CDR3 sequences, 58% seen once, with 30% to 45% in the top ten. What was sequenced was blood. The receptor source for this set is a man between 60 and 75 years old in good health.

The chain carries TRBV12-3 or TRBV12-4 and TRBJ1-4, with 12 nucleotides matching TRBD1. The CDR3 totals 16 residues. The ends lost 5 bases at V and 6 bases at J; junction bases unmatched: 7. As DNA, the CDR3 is TGTGCCAGCAGTCCGGGACAGGGGGCAGGGGATGAAAAACTGTTTTTT. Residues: CASSPGQGAGDEKLFF.

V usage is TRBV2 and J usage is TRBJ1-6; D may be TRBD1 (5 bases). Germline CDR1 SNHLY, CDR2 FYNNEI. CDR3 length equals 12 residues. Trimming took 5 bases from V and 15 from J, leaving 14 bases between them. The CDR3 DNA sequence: TGTGCCAGCAGTTCTCAGGGATATCTCCTCCACTTT. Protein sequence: CASSSQGYLLHF.

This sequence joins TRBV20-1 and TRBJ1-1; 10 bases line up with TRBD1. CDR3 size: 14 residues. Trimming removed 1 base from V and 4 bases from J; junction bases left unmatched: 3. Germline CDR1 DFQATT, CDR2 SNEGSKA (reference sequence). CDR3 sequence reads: CSARVRTGGTEAFF. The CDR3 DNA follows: TGCAGTGCTAGAGTTAGGACAGGGGGCACTGAAGCTTTCTTT.

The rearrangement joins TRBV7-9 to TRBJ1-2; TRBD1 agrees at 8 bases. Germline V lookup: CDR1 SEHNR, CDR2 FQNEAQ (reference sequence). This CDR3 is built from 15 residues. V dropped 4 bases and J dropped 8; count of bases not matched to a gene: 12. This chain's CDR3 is CASSYGQGRGRGYTF. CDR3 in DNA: TGTGCCAGCAGCTACGGACAGGGCAGAGGTAGAGGCTACACCTTC.

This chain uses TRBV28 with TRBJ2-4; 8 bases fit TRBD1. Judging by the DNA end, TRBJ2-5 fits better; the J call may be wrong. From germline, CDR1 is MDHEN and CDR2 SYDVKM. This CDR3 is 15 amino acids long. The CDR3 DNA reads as TGTGCCAGCAGTACTCGACAGGGGAATCAAGAGACCCAGTACTTC. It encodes CASSTRQGNQETQYF.

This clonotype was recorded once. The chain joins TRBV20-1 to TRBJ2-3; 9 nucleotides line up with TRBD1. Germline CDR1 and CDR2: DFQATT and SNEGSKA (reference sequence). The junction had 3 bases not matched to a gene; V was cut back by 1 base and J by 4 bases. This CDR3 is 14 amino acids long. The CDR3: CSARGTGVADTQYF. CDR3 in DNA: TGCAGTGCTAGAGGGACAGGGGTTGCAGATACGCAGTATTTT.

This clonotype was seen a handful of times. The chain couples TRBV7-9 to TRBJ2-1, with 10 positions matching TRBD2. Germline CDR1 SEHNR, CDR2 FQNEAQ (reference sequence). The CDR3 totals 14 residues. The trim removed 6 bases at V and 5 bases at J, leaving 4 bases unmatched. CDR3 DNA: TGTGCCAGCAGGGGACTAGCGAACAACAATGAGCAGTTCTTC. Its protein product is CASRGLANNNEQFF.

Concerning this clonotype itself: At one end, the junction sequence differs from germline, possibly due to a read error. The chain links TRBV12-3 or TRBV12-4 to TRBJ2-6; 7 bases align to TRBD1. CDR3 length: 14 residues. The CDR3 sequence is CASSVSEGANVLTF. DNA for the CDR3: TGTGCCAGCAGTGTAAGTGAGGGGGCGAACGTCCTGACTTTC.

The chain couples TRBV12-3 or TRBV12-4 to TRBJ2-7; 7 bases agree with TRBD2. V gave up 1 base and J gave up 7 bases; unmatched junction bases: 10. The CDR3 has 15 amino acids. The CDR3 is CASSLGGGVYNEQYF. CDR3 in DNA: TGTGCCAGCAGTTTAGGGGGAGGGGTATACAATGAGCAGTACTTC.

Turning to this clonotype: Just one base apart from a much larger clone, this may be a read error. The CDR3 loop reads CSAREGCTEAFF. The CDR3 DNA is TGCAGTGCTAGAGAGGGGTGCACTGAAGCTTTCTTT. This rearrangement joins TRBV20-1 to TRBJ1-1; D gene uncertain. Germline-derived CDR1 and CDR2 are DFQATT and SNEGSKA (reference sequence). The length of the CDR3 is 12 residues. V shed 0 bases and J shed 4 bases, with 6 bases lying between them.

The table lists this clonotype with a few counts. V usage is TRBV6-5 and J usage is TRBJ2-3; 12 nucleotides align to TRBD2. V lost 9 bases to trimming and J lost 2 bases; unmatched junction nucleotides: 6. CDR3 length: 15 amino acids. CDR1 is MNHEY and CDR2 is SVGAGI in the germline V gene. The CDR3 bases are TGTGCCAGTTCTAGACTAGCGGGGGACACAGATACGCAGTATTTT. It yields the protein CASSRLAGDTDTQYF.

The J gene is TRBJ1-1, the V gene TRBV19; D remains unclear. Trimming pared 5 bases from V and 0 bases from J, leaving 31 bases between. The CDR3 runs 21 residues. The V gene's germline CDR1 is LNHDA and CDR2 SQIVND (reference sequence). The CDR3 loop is CASSGPTIGSDPTRLNTEAFF. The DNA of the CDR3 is TGTGCCAGTAGTGGCCCCACGATTGGTAGTGACCCCACAAGGCTGAACACTGAAGCTTTCTTT.

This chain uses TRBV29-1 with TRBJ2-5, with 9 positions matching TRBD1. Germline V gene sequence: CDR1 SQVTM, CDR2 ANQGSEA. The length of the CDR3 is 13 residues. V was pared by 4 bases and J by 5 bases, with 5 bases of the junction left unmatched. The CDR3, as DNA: TGCAGCGTTGTAGAGGGGACAGGGGAGACCCAGTACTTC. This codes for CSVVEGTGETQYF.